Each of the 11 T cell receptor beta chains below was sequenced from the same sample in a study of beta chain features in type 1 diabetes. All of the isolated RNA was reverse transcribed, so expressed TCRB transcripts were sequenced. Assay used: immunoSEQ multiplex PCR; TCRdb lists only in-frame clones, some missing. Counted here are about 320,000 clones, approximately 14% occurring once; the ten biggest clones make up roughly 7%. Source material: central memory CD4+ T cells from blood. These receptors originate from a man younger than 40 in good health.

The CDR3 loop reads CASSQDSLAVNTGELFF. CDR3 coding DNA: TGTGCCAGCAGCCAAGATTCCCTAGCGGTAAACACCGGGGAGCTGTTTTTT. V and J are TRBV7-2 and TRBJ2-2; 7 bases fit TRBD2. CDR3 size: 17 residues. V lost 5 bases and J lost 2; bases outside the gene matches: 11. CDR1 is SGHTA, CDR2 FQGNSA, per germline.

This clone appeared a few times. Other DNA sequences within the sample encode an identical CDR3. The rearrangement links TRBV5-4 to TRBJ2-1; TRBD2 matches 11 bases. Germline-derived CDR1 and CDR2 are SGHNT and YYREEE (reference sequence). V lost 4 bases to trimming and J lost 7 bases; unmatched junction nucleotides: 7. The CDR3 is 15 amino acids. The CDR3: CASSLRLAGLNEQFF. Written as DNA, the CDR3 is TGTGCCAGCAGCCTGAGACTAGCGGGGCTTAATGAGCAGTTCTTC.

This clone was counted a few times. V usage is TRBV7-6 and J usage is TRBJ1-1; TRBD1 might be the D (5 bases). This CDR3 has 15 residues. V lost 3 bases to trimming and J lost 1 base, with 12 bases between them. The germline gives CDR1 SGHVS, CDR2 FNYEAQ. CDR3 DNA: TGTGCCAGCAGCTTCGACAGCTCGAGGAACACTGAAGCTTTCTTT. This translates into CASSFDSSRNTEAFF.

The chain combines TRBV6-1 with TRBJ2-7; no firm D call. The CDR3 covers 14 residues. The germline CDR1 and CDR2 sequences are MNHNS and SASEGT. Between the trimmed V and J ends, which lost 8 bases and 0 bases, there was a span of 14 bases. The CDR3 protein is CASSPRPNSYEQYV. CDR3 in DNA: TGTGCCAGCTCTCCGCGGCCAAACTCCTACGAGCAGTACGTC.

The rearrangement joins TRBV4-3 to TRBJ1-5; no firm D call. V dropped 1 base and J dropped 6 bases, with 7 bases sitting between them. Per the germline V gene, CDR1 is LGHNA and CDR2 is YSLEER. This CDR3 is 13 amino acids long. CDR3 sequence reads: CASSQGDTQPQHF. Here the CDR3 DNA reads TGCGCCAGCAGCCAAGGGGATACTCAGCCCCAGCATTTT.

Worth noting for this clone: A single base separates this from a much larger clone, so it may be a read error. The chain recombines TRBV4-1 with TRBJ2-3; 7 bases fit TRBD2. The length of the CDR3 is 15 residues. The J segment lost 2 bases and the V segment lost 3 bases, leaving 5 bases of the junction unmatched. CDR1 is MGHRA, CDR2 YSYEKL, per germline. This CDR3 reads CASSQTRGDTDTQYF. Here the CDR3 DNA reads TGCGCCAGCAGCCAGACCCGGGGGGACACAGATACGCAGTATTTT.

This clone was found a few times. V usage is TRBV5-5 and J usage is TRBJ2-7; 9 nucleotides match TRBD2. Germline-derived CDR1 and CDR2 are SGHKS and YYEKEE (reference sequence). V lost 5 bases and J lost 2; bases outside the gene matches: 5. The CDR3 extends over 14 amino acids. This chain's CDR3 is CASSSSGKAYEQYV. DNA of the CDR3: TGTGCCAGCAGTTCTAGCGGGAAGGCCTACGAGCAGTACGTC.

The chain combines TRBV7-9 with TRBJ1-2; 7 nucleotides agree with TRBD1. Trimming at V came to 7 bases and at J to 7 bases, leaving 12 bases not matched to a gene. The CDR3 is 14 amino acids. Germline V gives CDR1 SEHNR, CDR2 FQNEAQ (reference sequence). The chain's CDR3 is CASTPPTGLGGYTF. CDR3 sequence (DNA): TGTGCCAGCACCCCGCCGACAGGGTTAGGTGGCTACACCTTC. Looking up the rest from reference TRBV7-9 and TRBJ1-2 gives the full variable domain: DTGVSQNPRHKITKRGQNVTFRCDPISEHNRLYWYRQTLGQGPEFLTYFQNEAQLEKSRLLSDRFSAERPKGSFSTLEIQRTEQGDSAMYLCASTPPTGLGGYTFGSGTRLTVV.

The genes are TRBV7-2 and TRBJ2-7; D gene uncertain. V gave up 1 base and J gave up 3 bases, with 7 bases separating them. CDR3 length: 13 amino acids. Germline lookup yields CDR1 SGHTA and CDR2 FQGNSA. The CDR3 sequence is CASSLVGIYEQYF. DNA for the CDR3: TGTGCCAGCAGCTTAGTAGGGATCTACGAGCAGTACTTC. The full variable domain, completed using reference TRBV7-2 and TRBJ2-7, is GAGVSQSPSNKVTEKGKDVELRCDPISGHTALYWYRQSLGQGLEFLIYFQGNSAPDKSGLPSDRFSAERTGGSVSTLTIQRTQQEDSAVYLCASSLVGIYEQYFGPGTRLTVT.

The chain combines TRBV4-3 with TRBJ1-6, with D unclear. Trimming removed 2 bases at V and 8 bases at J, with 13 bases between. There are 15 residues in the CDR3. Germline V gene sequence: CDR1 LGHNA, CDR2 YSLEER. This CDR3 reads CASSQFTASYSPLHF. CDR3 bases: TGCGCCAGCAGCCAATTTACGGCCTCTTATTCACCCCTCCACTTT.

This clone was recorded a few times. This chain uses TRBV5-6 with TRBJ1-5; no reliable D call. This CDR3 is built from 13 residues. Germline CDR1 and CDR2: SGHDT and YYEEEE. V shed 0 bases and J shed 5 bases, with 6 bases lying between them. The CDR3 nucleotides read TGTGCCAGCAGCTTGGGGCGATATCAGCCCCAGCATTTT. This encodes CASSLGRYQPQHF. The whole variable domain, filled in from reference TRBV5-6 and TRBJ1-5, reads DAGVTQSPTHLIKTRGQQVTLRCSPKSGHDTVSWYQQALGQGPQFIFQYYEEEERQRGNFPDRFSGHQFPNYSSELNVNALLLGDSALYLCASSLGRYQPQHFGDGTRLSIL.